Below are 21 T cell receptor beta chains sequenced from a single sample in a study of PD-L1 blockade in urothelial cancer. Produced via immunoSEQ multiplex PCR; TCRdb's table is partial and in-frame only. The profile shows tens of thousands of clones, about 87% of them singletons. The sequences come from PBMCs, collected around atezolizumab (anti-PD-L1) treatment. The receptors were gathered from a man aged 45-65 years with urothelial cancer.

This clone was found once. J is TRBJ1-2 and V is TRBV14; tentatively, D is TRBD1 (5 bases). The CDR3 is 14 residues long. Germline V lookup: CDR1 SGHDN, CDR2 FVKESK. Trimming took off 4 bases at V and 5 bases at J, with 14 bases between the two ends. The CDR3 loop is CASSPKKTVYGYTF. The CDR3 nucleotides read TGTGCCAGCAGCCCTAAAAAGACAGTGTATGGCTACACCTTC.

The chain joins TRBV28 to TRBJ2-7; the match to TRBD2 covers 9 bases. CDR3 length equals 14 residues. V lost 4 bases and J lost 6; bases outside the gene matches: 7. The germline CDR1 and CDR2 sequences are MDHEN and SYDVKM. CDR3 in DNA: TGTGCCAGCAGTTGGACTAGCGTTTCTTTCGAGCAGTACTTC. Its protein product is CASSWTSVSFEQYF. Drawing the rest from reference TRBV28 and TRBJ2-7, the complete variable domain is DVKVTQSSRYLVKRTGEKVFLECVQDMDHENMFWYRQDPGLGLRLIYFSYDVKMKEKGDIPEGYSVSREKKERFSLILESASTNQTSMYLCASSWTSVSFEQYFGPGTRLTVT.

The chain joins TRBV19 to TRBJ2-3, with D possibly being TRBD2 (6 bases). Per the germline V gene, CDR1 is LNHDA and CDR2 is SQIVND (reference sequence). CDR3 size: 16 residues. V shed 2 bases and J shed 4 bases, with 16 bases lying between them. The CDR3 sequence: CASSIWPAGRPDTQYF. CDR3 sequence (DNA): TGTGCCAGTAGTATATGGCCAGCCGGGAGACCAGATACGCAGTATTTT. The full variable domain, with the rest looked up from reference TRBV19 and TRBJ2-3, is DGGITQSPKYLFRKEGQNVTLSCEQNLNHDAMYWYRQDPGQGLRLIYYSQIVNDFQKGDIAEGYSVSREKKESFPLTVTSAQKNPTAFYLCASSIWPAGRPDTQYFGPGTRLTVL.

As regards this clone: Sequence at one end of the junction differs from germline and may be a read error. The same CDR3 arises from other DNA sequences in this sample as well. The chain joins TRBV6-4 to TRBJ2-1; 8 bases agree with TRBD1. Per germline, CDR1 MRHNA and CDR2 SNTAGT. There are 14 residues in the CDR3. CDR3 sequence: CASSDGQGAREQFF. CDR3 bases: TGTGCCAGCAGTGACGGCCAGGGGGCTAGGGAGCAATTCTTC.

V gene TRBV11-1 combines with J gene TRBJ2-1; TRBD2 might be the D (6 bases). Germline V gene lookup returns CDR1 SGHAT and CDR2 FQDESV (reference sequence). Trimming pared 1 base from V and 0 bases from J, leaving 7 bases between. This CDR3 has 15 amino acids. The CDR3 DNA reads as TGTGCCAGCAGCTTAGTGACTAGCTCCTACAATGAGCAGTTCTTC. Residues: CASSLVTSSYNEQFF.

This chain connects TRBV5-6 to TRBJ1-3; a weak D match, TRBD1 (5 bases). The CDR3 extends over 17 amino acids. The germline V and J ends were trimmed by 3 bases and 0 bases, with 16 bases remaining between them. CDR1 SGHDT and CDR2 YYEEEE come from the germline V gene. DNA for the CDR3: TGTGCCAGCAGCTACGACAGCCTACCCGGCTCTGGAAACACCATATATTTT. Translating it yields CASSYDSLPGSGNTIYF.

J is TRBJ2-6 and V is TRBV18, with D maybe TRBD1 (6 bases). The CDR3 sequence is 15 residues long. V was clipped by 5 bases and J by 1 base, with 9 bases between them. The germline gives CDR1 KGHSH, CDR2 LQKENI. CDR3 residues: CASSKQGSGANVLTF. As DNA, the CDR3 is TGTGCCAGCTCAAAACAGGGTTCTGGGGCCAACGTCCTGACTTTC. Drawing the rest from reference TRBV18 and TRBJ2-6, the complete variable domain is NAGVMQNPRHLVRRRGQEARLRCSPMKGHSHVYWYRQLPEEGLKFMVYLQKENIIDESGMPKERFSAEFPKEGPSILRIQQVVRGDSAAYFCASSKQGSGANVLTFGAGSRLTVL.

This clone was picked up a small number of times. This chain connects TRBV30 to TRBJ2-7, with D maybe TRBD1 (5 bases). The length of the CDR3 is 12 residues. Looked up from germline, CDR1 is GTSNPN and CDR2 is SVGIG (reference sequence). The ends were cut back, 5 bases at V and 2 bases at J, with 10 bases in the middle. The DNA of the CDR3 is TGTGCCTGGGCCAGGGATACCTACGAGCAGTACTTC. Protein: CAWARDTYEQYF.

This sequence joins TRBV7-8 and TRBJ2-3, with 8 positions matching TRBD2. Per germline, CDR1 SGHVS and CDR2 FQNEAQ. Losses at the gene ends were 5 bases for V and 0 bases for J; bases not matched to a gene: 4. The CDR3 spans 15 residues. In DNA, the CDR3 is TGTGCCAGCAGCCCCAGACTAGCGAGCACAGATACGCAGTATTTT. This encodes CASSPRLASTDTQYF.

The chain joins TRBV6-6 to TRBJ1-2; TRBD1 aligns across 7 bases. Looked up from germline, CDR1 is MNHNY and CDR2 is SVGAGI (reference sequence). The CDR3 consists of 16 residues. J gave up 3 bases and V 2 bases, and 9 bases lay outside the gene matches. The CDR3 loop is CASSYMTGNADYGYTF. In DNA form, the CDR3 reads TGTGCCAGCAGTTACATGACAGGGAATGCGGACTATGGCTACACCTTC.

The chain couples TRBV18 to TRBJ2-5; 11 nucleotides align to TRBD2. J was trimmed by 4 bases and V by 2 bases; bases with no gene match: 9. The CDR3 consists of 17 residues. Germline CDR1 and CDR2: KGHSH and LQKENI. The CDR3 protein is CASSPLAGGHSGETQYF. As DNA, the CDR3 is TGTGCCAGCTCACCATTAGCGGGGGGGCATAGCGGAGAGACCCAGTACTTC. Supplemented by reference TRBV18 and TRBJ2-5, the full variable domain reads NAGVMQNPRHLVRRRGQEARLRCSPMKGHSHVYWYRQLPEEGLKFMVYLQKENIIDESGMPKERFSAEFPKEGPSILRIQQVVRGDSAAYFCASSPLAGGHSGETQYFGPGTRLLVL.

V gene TRBV28 combines with J gene TRBJ1-5; D not certain. CDR1 and CDR2 from the germline V gene are MDHEN and SYDVKM. V dropped 6 bases and J dropped 0 bases, with 9 bases sitting between them. CDR3 size: 14 residues. The CDR3 DNA is TGTGCCAGCAGGCCAGGATATAGCAATCAGCCCCAGCATTTT. Its protein product is CASRPGYSNQPQHF.

This clone was recorded only once. This chain connects TRBV10-1 to TRBJ2-1; 10 bases align to TRBD1. CDR1 is WNHNN, CDR2 SYGVQD, per germline (reference sequence). The CDR3 spans 16 residues. The J segment lost 8 bases and the V segment lost 0 bases, leaving 7 bases of the junction unmatched. This CDR3 is CASSESAQGTGDEQFF. In DNA form, the CDR3 reads TGCGCCAGCAGTGAGTCTGCCCAAGGGACAGGGGATGAGCAGTTCTTC.

The CDR3 sequence: CAWSSTGVETQYF. The CDR3 DNA sequence: TGTGCCTGGAGTTCGACAGGGGTTGAGACCCAGTACTTC. The V gene is TRBV30, the J gene TRBJ2-5, with TRBD1 matching 8 bases. V was pared by 2 bases and J by 5 bases, with 4 bases of the junction left unmatched. Germline values: CDR1 GTSNPN, CDR2 SVGIG (reference sequence). This CDR3 region has 13 residues.

The table lists this clone with a few counts. This chain uses TRBV5-1 with TRBJ2-7; 11 bases align to TRBD1. V was clipped by 0 bases and J by 5 bases; unmatched bases: 4. The CDR3 is 15 residues long. Germline V gene lookup returns CDR1 SGHRS and CDR2 YFSETQ. Written as DNA, the CDR3 is TGCGCCAGCAGCTTGGCCGGGACAGGGGGAAACGAGCAGTACTTC. Translating gives CASSLAGTGGNEQYF.

The gene calls are TRBV28 and TRBJ2-7; D unresolved. CDR1 is MDHEN and CDR2 is SYDVKM in the germline V gene. V was shortened by 6 bases and J by 0 bases, with 9 bases between the two germline ends. The CDR3 runs to 13 residues. The CDR3 loop reads CASRAGSSYEQYF. The CDR3 region has the DNA TGTGCCAGCAGGGCAGGTAGCTCCTACGAGCAGTACTTC.

This rearrangement joins TRBV5-4 to TRBJ2-2, with 9 bases fitting TRBD1. Unmatched junction bases numbered 6, after V lost 4 bases and J lost 5 bases. The CDR3 is 15 residues long. In germline, CDR1 is SGHNT, CDR2 YYREEE (reference sequence). CDR3 residues: CASSRPTGGTGELFF. Written as DNA, the CDR3 is TGTGCCAGCAGCAGGCCGACAGGGGGGACCGGGGAGCTGTTTTTT.

The sample holds a few counts of this clone. The chain combines TRBV10-3 with TRBJ2-1; 16 nucleotides align to TRBD2. CDR3 size: 15 residues. The V gene's germline CDR1 is ENHRY and CDR2 SYGVKD. The junction had 7 bases not matched to a gene; V was cut back by 6 bases and J by 11 bases. CDR3 sequence reads: CAIRGTSGRDHKQFF. The CDR3 nucleotides are TGTGCCATCAGGGGGACTAGCGGGAGGGACCATAAGCAGTTCTTC.

The V gene is TRBV14, the J gene TRBJ2-5; TRBD2 aligns across 13 bases. Germline V gene lookup returns CDR1 SGHDN and CDR2 FVKESK. The CDR3 is 19 residues long. V shed 2 bases, J shed 2 bases, and the junction held 11 bases outside the gene matches. The CDR3 DNA reads as TGTGCCAGCAGCCAATCTAATAGACTAGCGGGGGGCCCTCAAGAGACCCAGTACTTC. Protein: CASSQSNRLAGGPQETQYF.

The V and J genes are TRBV18 and TRBJ2-7; D is unresolved. Germline V lookup: CDR1 KGHSH, CDR2 LQKENI. This CDR3 contains 14 residues. Trimming removed 1 base at V and 6 bases at J, with 13 bases between. The CDR3 DNA sequence: TGTGCCAGCTCACCACAGGCGAGGTCTGGCGAGCAGTACTTC. This sequence encodes CASSPQARSGEQYF.

This sequence joins TRBV30 and TRBJ2-7, with 12 bases aligning to TRBD2. The CDR3 is 16 amino acids. The germline gives CDR1 GTSNPN, CDR2 SVGIG (reference sequence). With V trimmed by 3 bases and J by 7 bases, 13 bases remained unmatched. The CDR3 sequence is CAWRTKLAGGPGEQYF. CDR3 bases: TGTGCCTGGAGGACCAAGCTAGCGGGAGGGCCGGGGGAGCAGTACTTC.